This TCR beta chain was obtained from a study of human T cells and chemical hapten exposure. Study-level information: Diphenylcyclopropenone doses were given weekly to the scalps of patients across the roughly 22-week study.

One entry per CDR3 protein results from TCRdb running MiXCR on the RACE reads. The sample lists roughly 32,000 distinct CDR3 sequences, about 5.6% seen once, with about 5.6% in the top ten. There are many counts of this clonotype. Its antigen is unknown. General study results and limits: The donors suffered from alopecia, so their immune response may not match that of healthy people.

V gave up 5 bases and J gave up 8 bases; unmatched junction bases: 6. The CDR3 is 14 residues long. From germline, CDR1 is SEHNR and CDR2 FQNEAQ (reference sequence). Time point here: patch test 3, about 24 weeks after DPC sensitization. Treatment reported: therapeutic diphenylcyclopropenone sensitization with weekly scalp DPC. The source of this sequence is a man in his thirties or forties with alopecia areata. Some clones in this sample may be carry-over from other donors' samples. The source was whole blood, collected in connection with sensitization to the hapten diphenylcyclopropenone (DPC). This chain links TRBV7-9 with TRBJ1-4, with TRBD1 matching over 9 bases. The CDR3 nucleotides are TGTGCCAGCAGCCCGGGACAGGGTGGAGAAAAACTGTTTTTT. The encoded protein is CASSPGQGGEKLFF.